The present TCR beta chain was sequenced within a study of PD-L1 blockade in urothelial cancer. Study in general: Prior regimens of chemotherapy numbered 0 to 3 per patient. Blood analyses occurred 3 weeks (second dose) and 6 weeks post treatment start. Blood samples had a median of 141,255 T cells, 83,000 or so unique TCRs, and clonality about 0.074.

Described time point: pretreatment peripheral blood. Looked up from germline, CDR1 is SGHVS and CDR2 is FQNEAQ. V lost 1 base, J lost 0 bases, and 9 bases lay in between. CDR3 length: 16 amino acids. Data came from immunoSEQ multiplex PCR; TCRdb stores just in-frame clones and leaves some out. Among 60,000 to 65,000 clones listed, about 86% were seen once. The clonotype originates from a man between 65 and 85 years old with urothelial cancer. The sequences come from PBMCs, collected around atezolizumab (anti-PD-L1) treatment. V is TRBV7-8 and J is TRBJ2-2; no clear D gene. This chain's CDR3 is CASSLEARSNTGELFF. CDR3 DNA sequence: TGTGCCAGCAGCTTAGAAGCTAGATCGAACACCGGGGAGCTGTTTTTT.